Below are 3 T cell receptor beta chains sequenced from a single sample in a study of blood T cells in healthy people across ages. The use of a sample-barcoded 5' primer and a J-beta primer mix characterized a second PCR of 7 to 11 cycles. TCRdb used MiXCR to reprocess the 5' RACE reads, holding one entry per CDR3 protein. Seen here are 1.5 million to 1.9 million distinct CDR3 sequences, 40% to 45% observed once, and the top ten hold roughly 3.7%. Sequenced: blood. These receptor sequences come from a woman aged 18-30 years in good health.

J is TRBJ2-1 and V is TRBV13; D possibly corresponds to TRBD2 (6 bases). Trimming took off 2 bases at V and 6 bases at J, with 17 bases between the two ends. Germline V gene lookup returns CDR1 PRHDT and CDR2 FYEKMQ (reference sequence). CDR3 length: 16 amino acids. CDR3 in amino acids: CASSLKSGLESNEQFF. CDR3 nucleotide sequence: TGTGCCAGCAGCTTAAAAAGCGGGCTAGAAAGCAATGAGCAGTTCTTC.

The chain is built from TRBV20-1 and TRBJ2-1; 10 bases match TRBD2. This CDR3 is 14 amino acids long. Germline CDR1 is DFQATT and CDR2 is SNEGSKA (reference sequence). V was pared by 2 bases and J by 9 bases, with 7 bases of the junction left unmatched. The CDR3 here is CSARLAGVAGEQFF. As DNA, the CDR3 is TGCAGTGCTAGACTAGCGGGAGTCGCGGGTGAGCAGTTCTTC.

The CDR3 region is CSARLAGAGNEQFF. DNA of the CDR3: TGCAGTGCTCGACTAGCGGGGGCCGGGAATGAGCAGTTCTTC. The rearrangement links TRBV20-1 to TRBJ2-1; TRBD2 aligns across 12 bases. The CDR3 extends over 14 amino acids. V was pared by 5 bases and J by 7 bases, with 6 bases of the junction left unmatched. In germline, CDR1 is DFQATT, CDR2 SNEGSKA (reference sequence).